A selection of T cell receptor beta chains follows, all from one sample in a study of cytomegalovirus exposure and HLA in healthy donors. TCRdb's copy holds only in-frame clones and misses some; the assay was immunoSEQ multiplex PCR. The data show roughly 110,000 clones, with roughly 70% seen just once and around 2.8% held by the top ten. The sample consisted of PBMCs. The receptors stem from a male donor in good health and CMV-seropositive. CDR3s include the opening cysteine and the closing phenylalanine or tryptophan. A D gene is named only where the DNA matches it firmly. For some rows the clone size is stated as once, few or many, or as a class when expanded; others skip it.

cdr3_nt cdr3_aa v_call clone_size j_call d_call
TGTGCCAGTAGTCCGCGACAGGGAGCTAACTATGGCTACACCTTC CASSPRQGANYGYTF TRBV19 - TRBJ1-2 TRBD1
TGTGCCTGGAGTTTCACTAACTATGGCTACACCTTC CAWSFTNYGYTF TRBV30 - TRBJ1-2 -
TGTGCCAGCAGCTCTTCCCGGGACAGGGTTTACGAGCAGTACTTC CASSSSRDRVYEQYF TRBV7-9 once TRBJ2-7 TRBD1
TGCAGCGTTTCGGGACAGAACACCGGGGAGCTGTTTTTT CSVSGQNTGELFF TRBV29-1 - TRBJ2-2 -
TGTGCCAGCAGTCGCGGGACAGGGAACACTGAAGCTTTCTTT CASSRGTGNTEAFF TRBV6-5 few TRBJ1-1 TRBD1
TGTGCCAGCAGGAGTGGCGGGACCTACGAGCAGTACTTC CASRSGGTYEQYF TRBV14 - TRBJ2-7 -
TGTGCCAGCAGCTCCGGGACAGGCTCTGGAAACACCATATATTTT CASSSGTGSGNTIYF TRBV7-9 - TRBJ1-3 TRBD1
TGTGCCAGCTCACCTTCGGGACAGGGAACAGATACGCAGTATTTT CASSPSGQGTDTQYF TRBV18 - TRBJ2-3 TRBD1
TGTGCCAGCAGCCCGGGACAGGGGCCCTACAATGAGCAGTTCTTC CASSPGQGPYNEQFF TRBV6-4 - TRBJ2-1 TRBD1
TGTGCCTACAACAGGGGCTTGAACTATGGCTACACCTTC CAYNRGLNYGYTF TRBV30 - TRBJ1-2 TRBD1
TGCAGCGTTGAAGACGACAGGGGACTGGCGGTGAACACTGAAGCTTTCTTT CSVEDDRGLAVNTEAFF TRBV29-1 - TRBJ1-1 TRBD1
TGTGCCAGCAGCCAAGCGGAGGGCGCCTTGGCCAGGGAGACCTTC CASSQAEGALARETF TRBV4-2 - TRBJ1-2 -
TGTGCCAGCAGTTTACGGGACAGTGAAGCTTTCTTT CASSLRDSEAFF TRBV27 few TRBJ1-1 TRBD1
TGTGCCAGCAGTTACAGGGGACTCTCTGGGGCCAACGTCCTGACTTTC CASSYRGLSGANVLTF TRBV6-5 - TRBJ2-6 -
TGTGCCTGGAGTGCCGGACAGGGGCGTTTGAACACTGAAGCTTTCTTT CAWSAGQGRLNTEAFF TRBV30 - TRBJ1-1 TRBD1
TGTGCCAGCAGCCAAGATTGGTTAGCCGGAGCGGGTGGCTACACCTTC CASSQDWLAGAGGYTF TRBV4-2 few TRBJ1-2 -
TGTGCCAGCAGCTCTCAGGGATATACTGAAGCTTTCTTT CASSSQGYTEAFF TRBV7-2 - TRBJ1-1 -
TGTGCCAGCAGCCAAGCAGGGGGGACAGACAATGAGCAGTTCTTC CASSQAGGTDNEQFF TRBV4-2 - TRBJ2-1 -
TGTGCCAGCAGCCTGGGCGGGGGGCGACGGAATGAAAAACTGTTTTTT CASSLGGGRRNEKLFF TRBV13 - TRBJ1-4 -
TGCGCCAGCAGCCAAGGGAGTGAGCAGTTCTTC CASSQGSEQFF TRBV4-1 few TRBJ2-1 -
TGCAGCGGCGCTCTAGGTATGGAGCAGTACTTC CSGALGMEQYF TRBV29-1 - TRBJ2-7 -
TGTGCCAGTGCTGTACTAGCGGGAGGCGGCGAGCAGTACTTC CASAVLAGGGEQYF TRBV19 - TRBJ2-7 TRBD2